This TCR beta chain was identified during a study of regulatory T cells in long-lasting Graves disease. TCR beta libraries were built with iRepertoire HTBI primers and Arm-PCR of CDR3 regions. A single record per CDR3 protein comes from TCRdb applying MiXCR to the multiplex PCR reads. The data show a few hundred thousand distinct CDR3 sequences, roughly 21% seen once. The time point here: persistent/refractory GD, antithyroid drugs over 5 years with positive TRAb. PBMC-derived RNA was used for the TCR library. Germline trimming cut 10 bases from V and 3 bases from J; bases unmatched to any gene: 9. CDR3 length: 14 residues. Looked up from germline, CDR1 is SNHLY and CDR2 is FYNNEI. At least ten counts were recorded for this clonotype.

The sequencing used peripheral blood mononuclear cells (PBMCs), collected when the disease was refractory, from a patient treated with antithyroid drugs. This receptor was taken from a female donor with Graves disease. The V call is TRBV2, the J call TRBJ2-7; 10 nucleotides match TRBD2. The CDR3 reads CATRVGLAVYEQYF. The CDR3 coding sequence is TGTGCCACCAGGGTAGGACTAGCGGTCTACGAGCAGTACTTC.